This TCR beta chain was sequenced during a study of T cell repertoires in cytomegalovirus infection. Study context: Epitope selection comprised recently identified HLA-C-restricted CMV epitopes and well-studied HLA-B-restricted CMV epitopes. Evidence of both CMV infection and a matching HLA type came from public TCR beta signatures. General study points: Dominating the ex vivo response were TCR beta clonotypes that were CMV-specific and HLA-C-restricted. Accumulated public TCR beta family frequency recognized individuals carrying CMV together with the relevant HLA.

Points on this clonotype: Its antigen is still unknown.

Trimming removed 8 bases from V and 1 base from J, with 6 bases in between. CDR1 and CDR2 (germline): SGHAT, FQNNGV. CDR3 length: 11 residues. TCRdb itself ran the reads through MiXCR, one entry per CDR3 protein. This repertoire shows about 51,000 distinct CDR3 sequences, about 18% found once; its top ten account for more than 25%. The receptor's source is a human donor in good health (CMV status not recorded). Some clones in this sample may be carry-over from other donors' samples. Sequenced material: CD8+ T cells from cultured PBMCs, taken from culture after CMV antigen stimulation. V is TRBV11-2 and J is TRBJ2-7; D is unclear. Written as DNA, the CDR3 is TGTGCCAGCGAACAGTCCTACGAGCAGTACTTC. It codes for CASEQSYEQYF.